This T cell receptor (beta chain) was recovered during a study of blood T cell repertoires in COVID-19. In the study overall: From the United States, Italy and Spain came samples of acute and convalescent COVID-19. T cells, B-cell-depleted T cells, or PBMCs supplied cDNA or gDNA.

CDR3 length equals 14 residues. Germline-derived CDR1 and CDR2 are SQVTM and ANQGSEA. With 4 bases removed from V and 8 bases from J, the gap between germline ends came to 18 bases. Authors' methods: From reference gene primer amplification, estimates of nucleated cell counts were derived. Produced via immunoSEQ multiplex PCR; TCRdb's table is partial and in-frame only. The DNA was the basis for D and trimming; V, J and clone size are from that table. This sample yields 250,000 to 300,000 clones, of which approximately 85% are seen a single time; 4.5% to 6% belongs to the top ten. This clonotype was obtained from a man aged 50-59 years with active or convalescent COVID-19. The material sequenced was peripheral blood. The V gene is TRBV29-1, the J gene TRBJ2-1; a possible D gene is TRBD1 (8 bases). DNA of the CDR3: TGCAGCGTTGCGGGGGGACAGGCGTCCGATGAGCAGTTCTTC. It codes for CSVAGGQASDEQFF.